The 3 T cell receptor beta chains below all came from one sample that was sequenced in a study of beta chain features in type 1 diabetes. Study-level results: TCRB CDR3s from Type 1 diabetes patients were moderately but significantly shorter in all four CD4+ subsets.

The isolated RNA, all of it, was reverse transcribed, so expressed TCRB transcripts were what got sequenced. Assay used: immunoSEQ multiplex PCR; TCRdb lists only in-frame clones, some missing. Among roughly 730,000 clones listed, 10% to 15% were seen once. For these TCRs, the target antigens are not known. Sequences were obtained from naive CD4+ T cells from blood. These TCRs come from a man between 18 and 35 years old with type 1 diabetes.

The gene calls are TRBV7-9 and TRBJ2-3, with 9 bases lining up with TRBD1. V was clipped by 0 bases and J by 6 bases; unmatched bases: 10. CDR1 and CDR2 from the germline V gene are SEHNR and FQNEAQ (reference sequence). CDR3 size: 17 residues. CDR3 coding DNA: TGTGCCAGCAGCTTAGCCGGCACAGGGGGCGCGTCCGATACGCAGTATTTT. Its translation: CASSLAGTGGASDTQYF. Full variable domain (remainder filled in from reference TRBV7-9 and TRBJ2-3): DTGVSQNPRHKITKRGQNVTFRCDPISEHNRLYWYRQTLGQGPEFLTYFQNEAQLEKSRLLSDRFSAERPKGSFSTLEIQRTEQGDSAMYLCASSLAGTGGASDTQYFGPGTRLTVL.

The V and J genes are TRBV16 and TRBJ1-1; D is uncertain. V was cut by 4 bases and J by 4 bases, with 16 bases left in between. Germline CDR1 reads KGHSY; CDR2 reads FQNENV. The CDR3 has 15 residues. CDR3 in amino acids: CASSPPWLLGTEAFF. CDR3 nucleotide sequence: TGTGCCAGCAGCCCCCCGTGGCTCCTGGGCACTGAAGCTTTCTTT.

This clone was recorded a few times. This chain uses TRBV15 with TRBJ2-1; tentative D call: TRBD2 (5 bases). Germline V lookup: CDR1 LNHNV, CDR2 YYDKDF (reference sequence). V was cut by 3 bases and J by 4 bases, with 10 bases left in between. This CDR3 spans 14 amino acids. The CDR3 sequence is CATSRGREYNEQFF. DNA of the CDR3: TGTGCCACCAGCAGGGGCCGGGAATACAATGAGCAGTTCTTC.